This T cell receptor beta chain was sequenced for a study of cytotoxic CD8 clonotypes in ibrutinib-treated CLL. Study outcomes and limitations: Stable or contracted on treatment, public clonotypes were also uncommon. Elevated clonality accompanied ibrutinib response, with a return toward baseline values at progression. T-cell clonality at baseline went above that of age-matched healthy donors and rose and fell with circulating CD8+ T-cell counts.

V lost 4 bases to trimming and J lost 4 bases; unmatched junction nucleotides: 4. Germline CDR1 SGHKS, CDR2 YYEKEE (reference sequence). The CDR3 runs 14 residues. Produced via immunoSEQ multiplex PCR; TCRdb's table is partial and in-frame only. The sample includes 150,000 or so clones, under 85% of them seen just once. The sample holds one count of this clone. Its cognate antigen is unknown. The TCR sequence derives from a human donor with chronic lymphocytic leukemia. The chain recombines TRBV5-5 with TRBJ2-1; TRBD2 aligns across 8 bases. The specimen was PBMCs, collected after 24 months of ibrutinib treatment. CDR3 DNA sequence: TGTGCCAGCAGCGCTACTAGCGGTTACAATGAGCAGTTCTTC. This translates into CASSATSGYNEQFF.